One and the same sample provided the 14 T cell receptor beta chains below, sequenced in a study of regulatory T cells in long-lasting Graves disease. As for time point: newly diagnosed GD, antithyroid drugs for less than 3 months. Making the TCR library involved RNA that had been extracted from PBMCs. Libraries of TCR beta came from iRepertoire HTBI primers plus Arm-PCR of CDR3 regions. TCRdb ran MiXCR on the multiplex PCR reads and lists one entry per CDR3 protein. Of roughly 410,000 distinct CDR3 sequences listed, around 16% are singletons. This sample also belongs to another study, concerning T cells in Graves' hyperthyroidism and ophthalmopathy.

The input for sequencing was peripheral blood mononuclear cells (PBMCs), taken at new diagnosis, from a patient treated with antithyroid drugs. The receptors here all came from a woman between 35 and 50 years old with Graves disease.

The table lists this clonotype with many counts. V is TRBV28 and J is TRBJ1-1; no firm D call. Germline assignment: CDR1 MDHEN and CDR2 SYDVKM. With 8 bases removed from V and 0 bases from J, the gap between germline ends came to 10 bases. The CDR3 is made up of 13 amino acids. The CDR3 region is CASHLALNTEAFF. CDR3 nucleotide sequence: TGTGCCAGCCACCTGGCACTGAACACTGAAGCTTTCTTT. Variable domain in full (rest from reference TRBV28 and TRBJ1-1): DVKVTQSSRYLVKRTGEKVFLECVQDMDHENMFWYRQDPGLGLRLIYFSYDVKMKEKGDIPEGYSVSREKKERFSLILESASTNQTSMYLCASHLALNTEAFFGQGTRLTVV.

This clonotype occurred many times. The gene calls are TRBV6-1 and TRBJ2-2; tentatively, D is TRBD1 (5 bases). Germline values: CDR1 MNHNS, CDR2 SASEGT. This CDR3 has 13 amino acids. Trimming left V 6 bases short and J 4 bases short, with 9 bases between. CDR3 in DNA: TGTGCCAGCAGAGTAGACAGCACCGGGGAGCTGTTTTTT. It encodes CASRVDSTGELFF.

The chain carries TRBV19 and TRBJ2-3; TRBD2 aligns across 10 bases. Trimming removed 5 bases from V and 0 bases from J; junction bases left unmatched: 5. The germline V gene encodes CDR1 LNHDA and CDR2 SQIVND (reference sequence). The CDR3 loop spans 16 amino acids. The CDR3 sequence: CASSSGLAESTDTQYF. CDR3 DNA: TGTGCCAGTAGTTCTGGACTAGCGGAAAGCACAGATACGCAGTATTTT. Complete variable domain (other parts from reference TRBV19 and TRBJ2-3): DGGITQSPKYLFRKEGQNVTLSCEQNLNHDAMYWYRQDPGQGLRLIYYSQIVNDFQKGDIAEGYSVSREKKESFPLTVTSAQKNPTAFYLCASSSGLAESTDTQYFGPGTRLTVL.

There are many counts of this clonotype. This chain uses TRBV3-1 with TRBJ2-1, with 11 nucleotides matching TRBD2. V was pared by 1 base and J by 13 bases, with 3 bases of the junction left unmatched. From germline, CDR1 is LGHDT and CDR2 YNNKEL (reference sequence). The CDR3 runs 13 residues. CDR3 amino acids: CASSQGLAGGQFF. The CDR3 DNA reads TGTGCCAGCAGCCAAGGGCTAGCGGGAGGTCAGTTCTTC.

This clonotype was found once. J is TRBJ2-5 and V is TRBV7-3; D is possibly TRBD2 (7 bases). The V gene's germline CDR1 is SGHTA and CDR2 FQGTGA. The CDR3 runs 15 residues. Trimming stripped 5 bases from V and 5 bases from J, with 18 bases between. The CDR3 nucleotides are TGTGCCAGCAGCGCCAAGGGGGGGCCCCGGGAGACCCAGTACTTC. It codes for CASSAKGGPRETQYF.

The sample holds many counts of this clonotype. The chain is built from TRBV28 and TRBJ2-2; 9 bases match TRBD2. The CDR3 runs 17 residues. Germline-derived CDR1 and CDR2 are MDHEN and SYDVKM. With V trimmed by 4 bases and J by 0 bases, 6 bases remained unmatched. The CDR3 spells CASSSRSGRSNTGELFF. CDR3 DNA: TGTGCCAGCAGTTCAAGAAGCGGGAGGTCGAACACCGGGGAGCTGTTTTTT.

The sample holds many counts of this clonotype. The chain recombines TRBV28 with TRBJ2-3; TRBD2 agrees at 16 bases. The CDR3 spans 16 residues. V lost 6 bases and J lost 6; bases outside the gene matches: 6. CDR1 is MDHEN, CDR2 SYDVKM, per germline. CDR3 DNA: TGTGCCAGCAGATTCCCGGGACTAGCGGGAGGGGATACGCAGTATTTT. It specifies CASRFPGLAGGDTQYF.

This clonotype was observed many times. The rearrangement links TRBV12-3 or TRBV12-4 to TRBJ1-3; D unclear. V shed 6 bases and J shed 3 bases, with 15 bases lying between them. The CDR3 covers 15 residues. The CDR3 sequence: CASSHPEVFGNTIYF. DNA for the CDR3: TGTGCCAGCAGCCATCCGGAGGTTTTTGGAAACACCATATATTTT.

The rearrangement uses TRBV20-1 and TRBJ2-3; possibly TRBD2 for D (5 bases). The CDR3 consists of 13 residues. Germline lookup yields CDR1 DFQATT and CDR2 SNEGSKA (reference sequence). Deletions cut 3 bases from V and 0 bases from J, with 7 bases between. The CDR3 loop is CSASGISTDTQYF. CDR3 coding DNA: TGCAGTGCTAGCGGGATTAGCACAGATACGCAGTATTTT.

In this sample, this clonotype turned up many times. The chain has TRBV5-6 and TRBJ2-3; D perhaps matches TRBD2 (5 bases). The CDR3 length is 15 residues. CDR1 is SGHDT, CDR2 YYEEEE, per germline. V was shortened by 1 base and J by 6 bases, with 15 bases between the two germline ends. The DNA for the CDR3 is TGTGCCAGCAGCTTGTATGGGAGCGCACGGGATACGCAGTATTTT. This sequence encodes CASSLYGSARDTQYF. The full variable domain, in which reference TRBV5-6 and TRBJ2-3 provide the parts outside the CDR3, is DAGVTQSPTHLIKTRGQQVTLRCSPKSGHDTVSWYQQALGQGPQFIFQYYEEEERQRGNFPDRFSGHQFPNYSSELNVNALLLGDSALYLCASSLYGSARDTQYFGPGTRLTVL.

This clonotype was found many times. The DNA of the CDR3 is TGTGCCAGCAGCCGGGGACTAGCAGGCGAGCAGTACTTC. The encoded protein is CASSRGLAGEQYF. The chain carries TRBV14 and TRBJ2-7, with 9 bases matching TRBD2. There are 13 residues in the CDR3. The trim removed 4 bases at V and 6 bases at J, leaving 4 bases unmatched. The germline CDR1 and CDR2 sequences are SGHDN and FVKESK.

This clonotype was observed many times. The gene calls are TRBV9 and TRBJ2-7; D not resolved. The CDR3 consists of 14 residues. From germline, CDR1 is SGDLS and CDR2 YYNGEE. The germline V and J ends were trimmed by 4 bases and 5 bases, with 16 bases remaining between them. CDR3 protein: CASSISLGSDEQYF. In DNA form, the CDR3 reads TGTGCCAGCAGCATAAGCTTGGGTTCGGACGAGCAGTACTTC.

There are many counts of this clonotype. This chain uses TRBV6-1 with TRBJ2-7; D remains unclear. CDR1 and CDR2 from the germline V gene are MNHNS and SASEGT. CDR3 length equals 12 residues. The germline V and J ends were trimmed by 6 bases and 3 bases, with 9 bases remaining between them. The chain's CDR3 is CASSRYNYEQYF. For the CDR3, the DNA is TGTGCCAGCAGCCGTTACAACTACGAGCAGTACTTC.

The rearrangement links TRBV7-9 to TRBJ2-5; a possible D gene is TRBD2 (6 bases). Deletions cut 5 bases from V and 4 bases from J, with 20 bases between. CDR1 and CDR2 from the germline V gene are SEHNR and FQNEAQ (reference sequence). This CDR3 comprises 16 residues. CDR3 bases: TGTGCCAGCAGCCCCCAGTGGGAGGTAGGCCCAGAGACCCAGTACTTC. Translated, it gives CASSPQWEVGPETQYF.